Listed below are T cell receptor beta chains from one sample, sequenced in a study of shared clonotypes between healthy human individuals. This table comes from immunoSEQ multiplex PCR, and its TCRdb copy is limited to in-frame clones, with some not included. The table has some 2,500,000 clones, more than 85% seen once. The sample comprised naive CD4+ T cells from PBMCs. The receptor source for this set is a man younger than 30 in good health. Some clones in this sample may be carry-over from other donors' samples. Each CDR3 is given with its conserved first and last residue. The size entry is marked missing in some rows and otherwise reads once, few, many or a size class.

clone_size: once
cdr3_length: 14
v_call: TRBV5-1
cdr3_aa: CASSFGRGTYEQYF

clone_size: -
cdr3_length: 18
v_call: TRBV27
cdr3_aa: CASSPTSGRPVSYNEQFF

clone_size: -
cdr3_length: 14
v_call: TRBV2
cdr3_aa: CASSATRGETEAFF

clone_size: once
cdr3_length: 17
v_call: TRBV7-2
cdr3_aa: CASSLKTSFAYVNEQFF

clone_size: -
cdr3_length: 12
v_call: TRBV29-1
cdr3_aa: CTVKGEDYGYTF

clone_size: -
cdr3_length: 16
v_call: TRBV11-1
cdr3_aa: CASSRSPSGTSYEQYF

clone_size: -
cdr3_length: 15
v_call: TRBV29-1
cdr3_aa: CSVGDTGGELNIQYF

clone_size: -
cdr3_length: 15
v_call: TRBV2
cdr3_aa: CASSLGHAFNQPQHF

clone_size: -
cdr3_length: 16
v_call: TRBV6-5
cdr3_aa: CASSYGASGRAYEQYF

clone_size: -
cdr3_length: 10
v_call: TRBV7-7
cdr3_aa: CASRVGEQYF

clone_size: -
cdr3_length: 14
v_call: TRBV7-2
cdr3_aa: CASSLGLLADEQFF

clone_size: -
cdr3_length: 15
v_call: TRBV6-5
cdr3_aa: CASSQTSGSLDTQYF

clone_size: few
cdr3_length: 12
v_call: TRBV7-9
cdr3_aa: CASSEGGLGYTF

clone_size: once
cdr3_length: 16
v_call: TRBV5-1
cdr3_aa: CASSLAGQPVNTEAFF

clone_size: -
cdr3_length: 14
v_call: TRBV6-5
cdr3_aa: CASSRGASNEKLFF

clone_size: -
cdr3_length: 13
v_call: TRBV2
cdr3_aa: CASGDISNQPQHF

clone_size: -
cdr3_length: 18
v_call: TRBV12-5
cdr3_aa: CASGPWTSGPLAKNIQYF

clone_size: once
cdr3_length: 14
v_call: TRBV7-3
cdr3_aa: CASSLMNSLGEQFF

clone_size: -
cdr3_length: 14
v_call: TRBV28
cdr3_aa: CASRPTWQNTEAFF

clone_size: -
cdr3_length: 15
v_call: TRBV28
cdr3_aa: CASRGAGAGTGELFF

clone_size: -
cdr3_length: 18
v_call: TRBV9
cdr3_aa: CASSVADKLRSGANVLTF

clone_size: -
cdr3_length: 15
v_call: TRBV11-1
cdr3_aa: CASTRGGVTYNEQFF

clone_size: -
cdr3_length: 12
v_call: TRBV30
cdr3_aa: CAWSVWGYEQYF

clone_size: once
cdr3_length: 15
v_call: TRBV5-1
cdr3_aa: CASSPTTLFSYEQYF

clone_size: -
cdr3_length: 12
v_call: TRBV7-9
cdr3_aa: CASWGGGNTIYF

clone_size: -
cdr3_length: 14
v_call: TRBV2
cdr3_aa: CATRDRKSSYEQYF

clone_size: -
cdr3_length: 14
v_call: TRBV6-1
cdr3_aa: CASSGAGFVQPQHF

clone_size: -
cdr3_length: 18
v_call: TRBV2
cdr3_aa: CASGRGLAGGGSYNEQFF

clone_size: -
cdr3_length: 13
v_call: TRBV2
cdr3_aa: CASMLEGQETQYF

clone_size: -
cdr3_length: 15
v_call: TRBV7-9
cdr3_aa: CASSFGESRYNEQFF

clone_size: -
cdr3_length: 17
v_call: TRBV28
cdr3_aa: CASSLPGQGAPLYGYTF

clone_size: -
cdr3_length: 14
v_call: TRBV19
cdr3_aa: CASSNTGGKQPQHF

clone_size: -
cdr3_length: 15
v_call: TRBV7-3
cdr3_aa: CASSESGNRYNEQFF

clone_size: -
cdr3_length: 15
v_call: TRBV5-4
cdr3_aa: CASSLGLTVQETQYF

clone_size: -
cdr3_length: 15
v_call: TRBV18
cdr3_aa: CASSPRTGSDQPQHF

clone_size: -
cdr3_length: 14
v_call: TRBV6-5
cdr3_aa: CASSSQGANTEAFF

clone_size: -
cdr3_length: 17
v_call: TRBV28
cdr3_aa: CASSPWGLGSSYNEQFF

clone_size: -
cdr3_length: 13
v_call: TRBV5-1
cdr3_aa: CASSLGVSYEQYF

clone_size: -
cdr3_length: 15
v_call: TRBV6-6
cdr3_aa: CASSYSDLGNQPQHF

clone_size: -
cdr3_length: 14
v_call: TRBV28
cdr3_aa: CASTIGGGNQPQHF

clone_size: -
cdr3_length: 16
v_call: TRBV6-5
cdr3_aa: CASSYSGGVNTGELFF

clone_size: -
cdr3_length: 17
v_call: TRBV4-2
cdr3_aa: CASSQVQFGTGAYEQYF

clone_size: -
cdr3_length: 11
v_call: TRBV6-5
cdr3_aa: CASRANTEAFF

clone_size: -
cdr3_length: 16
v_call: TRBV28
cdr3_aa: CASSLPRASKNQPQHF

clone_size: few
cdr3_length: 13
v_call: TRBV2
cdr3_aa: CASSVEEYTEAFF

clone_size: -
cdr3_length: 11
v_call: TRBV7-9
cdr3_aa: CASEAAYEQYF

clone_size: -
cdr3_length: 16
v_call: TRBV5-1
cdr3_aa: CASSLYEGISNTEAFF

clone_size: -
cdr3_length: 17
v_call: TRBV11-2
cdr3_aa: CASRRAGQGRGRSQQFF

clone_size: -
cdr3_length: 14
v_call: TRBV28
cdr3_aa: CASTAGFRAGELFF

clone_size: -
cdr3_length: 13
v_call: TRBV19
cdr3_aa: CASSAGLIGTQYF

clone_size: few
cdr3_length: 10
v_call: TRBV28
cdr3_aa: CASGHYGYTF

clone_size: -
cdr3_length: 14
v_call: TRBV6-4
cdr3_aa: CASPGSRNTDTQYF

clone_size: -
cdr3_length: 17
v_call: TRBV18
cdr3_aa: CASSPGTASLSFYGYTF

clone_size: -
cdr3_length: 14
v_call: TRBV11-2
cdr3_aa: CASSQSTGDEKLFF

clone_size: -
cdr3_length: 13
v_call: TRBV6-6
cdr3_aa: CASWGRRDNEQFF

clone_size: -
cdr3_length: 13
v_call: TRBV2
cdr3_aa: CATHGQGAEKLFF

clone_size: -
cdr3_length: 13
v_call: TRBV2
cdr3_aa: CASRSGQGTEAFF

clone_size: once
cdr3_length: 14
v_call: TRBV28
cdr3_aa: CASSQTGPTYEQYF

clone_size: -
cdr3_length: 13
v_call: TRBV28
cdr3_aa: CASSQGYQETQYF

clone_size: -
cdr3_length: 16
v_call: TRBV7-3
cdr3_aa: CASSPTRDRGPYEQYF